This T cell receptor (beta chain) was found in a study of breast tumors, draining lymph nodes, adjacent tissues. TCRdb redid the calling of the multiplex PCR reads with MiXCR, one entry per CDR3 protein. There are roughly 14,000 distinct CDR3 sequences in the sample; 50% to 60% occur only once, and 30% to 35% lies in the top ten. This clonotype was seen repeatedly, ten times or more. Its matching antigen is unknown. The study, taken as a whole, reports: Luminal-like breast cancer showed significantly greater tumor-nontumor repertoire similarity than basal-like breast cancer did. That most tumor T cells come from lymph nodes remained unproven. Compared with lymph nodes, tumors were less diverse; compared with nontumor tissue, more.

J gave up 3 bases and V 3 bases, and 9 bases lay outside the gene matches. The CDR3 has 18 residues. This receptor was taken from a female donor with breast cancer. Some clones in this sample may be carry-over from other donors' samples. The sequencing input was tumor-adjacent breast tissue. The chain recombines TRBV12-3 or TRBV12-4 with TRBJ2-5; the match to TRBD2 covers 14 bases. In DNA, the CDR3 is TGTGCCAGCAGTTTGACTAGCGGGGGGGACTATGTCAAAGAGACCCAGTACTTC. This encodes CASSLTSGGDYVKETQYF.